This T cell receptor (beta chain) comes out of a study of shared clonotypes between healthy human individuals. Overall study findings and caveats: The four-donor shared clonotypes exceeded non-shared clonotypes in generation probability, with non-shared ones scoring lower.

Details on this clone: No antigen is known for it.

Using immunoSEQ multiplex PCR, the repertoire was profiled, and TCRdb retains in-frame clones only, with some absent. The table shows more than 2 million clones, with 85% to 95% occurring only once. It was CD45RO-negative cells, positively selected for CCR7, that made up naive CD8 cells, with terminally differentiated effector memory CD45RA+ cells excluded. Adult donors, all healthy and HIV-negative, had no recent acute infections or vaccinations. The CDR3 totals 15 residues. V shed 5 bases, J shed 8 bases, and the junction held 13 bases outside the gene matches. Germline V gene sequence: CDR1 SEHNR, CDR2 FQNEAQ (reference sequence).

The clonotype originates from a man aged 18-30 years in good health. Some clones in this sample may be carry-over from other donors' samples. The specimen sequenced was naive CD8+ T cells from PBMCs. V gene TRBV7-9 combines with J gene TRBJ1-2; 8 positions match TRBD1. The CDR3 DNA is TGTGCCAGCAGCGTATCGGGACAGGCGGACTCAGGCTACACCTTC. Amino acids: CASSVSGQADSGYTF.